This entry lists 18 T cell receptor beta chains sequenced from one sample in a study of T cells expressing NK-cell markers. After re-calling the 5' RACE reads, TCRdb lists one entry per CDR3 protein, DNA absent. The repertoire shows 160,000 or so distinct CDR3 sequences; the top ten hold approximately 17%. Sequenced input: blood T cells: a sorted CD56 or NKG2C T cell subset, CD4+ or CD8+ T cells, or bulk PBMC T cells (not recorded which). These receptors came from a woman aged 18 to 69 in good health.

The chain is built from TRBV28 and TRBJ2-1; the D call from TCRdb, TRBD1, cannot be confirmed without DNA. The germline CDR1 and CDR2 sequences are MDHEN and SYDVKM. The CDR3 has 13 amino acids. The CDR3 protein is CASNKGGYNEQFF. Using reference TRBV28 and TRBJ2-1 for the parts outside the CDR3, the full variable domain is DVKVTQSSRYLVKRTGEKVFLECVQDMDHENMFWYRQDPGLGLRLIYFSYDVKMKEKGDIPEGYSVSREKKERFSLILESASTNQTSMYLCASNKGGYNEQFFGPGTRLTVL.

The chain carries TRBV20-1 and TRBJ1-1. The germline V gene encodes CDR1 DFQATT and CDR2 SNEGSKA (reference sequence). This CDR3 has 14 amino acids. The CDR3 loop reads CSARVSDASKEAFF.

V and J are TRBV7-2 and TRBJ2-3. Germline V lookup: CDR1 SGHTA, CDR2 FQGNSA. The length of the CDR3 is 14 residues. This CDR3 is CASSPYRHTDTQYF.

The chain uses TRBV18 and TRBJ2-7. Germline V lookup: CDR1 KGHSH, CDR2 LQKENI. The CDR3 runs 15 residues. This CDR3 is CASSPQRRSTYEQYF.

The chain employs TRBV12-3 or TRBV12-4 and TRBJ1-2; TCRdb designates TRBD1, a call that cannot be tested without DNA. This CDR3 contains 13 residues. CDR3: CASTPDRNYGYTF.

V usage is TRBV11-2 and J usage is TRBJ1-3; the TCRdb D gene call, TRBD1, has no DNA to confirm it. Germline V lookup: CDR1 SGHAT, CDR2 FQNNGV. CDR3 length: 18 residues. The CDR3 loop reads CASSPPPGRIYSGNTIYF.

V is TRBV5-1 and J is TRBJ2-7. Germline V gene sequence: CDR1 SGHRS, CDR2 YFSETQ. CDR3 length equals 16 residues. The CDR3 is CASSLLVTGDSYEQYF. Variable domain in full (rest from reference TRBV5-1 and TRBJ2-7): KAGVTQTPRYLIKTRGQQVTLSCSPISGHRSVSWYQQTPGQGLQFLFEYFSETQRNKGNFPGRFSGRQFSNSRSEMNVSTLELGDSALYLCASSLLVTGDSYEQYFGPGTRLTVT.

V gene TRBV2 combines with J gene TRBJ2-1. Germline V CDR1 and CDR2: SNHLY, FYNNEI. The length of the CDR3 is 12 residues. The CDR3 is CASSYTSDEQFF.

The chain employs TRBV6-6 and TRBJ1-5; TCRdb's D call, TRBD1, is unchecked because there is no DNA. Per the germline V gene, CDR1 is MNHNY and CDR2 is SVGAGI (reference sequence). The CDR3 length is 12 residues. CDR3 protein: CASTSGAKPQHF.

The chain is built from TRBV6-1 and TRBJ1-2. This CDR3 spans 11 amino acids. In germline, CDR1 is MNHNS, CDR2 SASEGT. CDR3 loop: CASKINYGYTF.

V gene TRBV14 combines with J gene TRBJ2-2; the TCRdb D gene call, TRBD2, has no DNA to confirm it. Per germline, CDR1 SGHDN and CDR2 FVKESK. The CDR3 loop spans 16 amino acids. The CDR3 sequence: CASHNLAGANTGELFF. Full variable domain (rest looked up from reference TRBV14 and TRBJ2-2): EAGVTQFPSHSVIEKGQTVTLRCDPISGHDNLYWYRRVMGKEIKFLLHFVKESKQDESGMPNNRFLAERTGGTYSTLKVQPAELEDSGVYFCASHNLAGANTGELFFGEGSRLTVL.

V and J are TRBV28 and TRBJ2-4; there is no DNA to check the TCRdb D call of TRBD1. Germline V gene sequence: CDR1 MDHEN, CDR2 SYDVKM. The CDR3 is made up of 15 amino acids. The CDR3 is CASSEGTGTQNIQYF.

The chain carries TRBV4-1 and TRBJ1-1. This CDR3 contains 16 residues. Germline values: CDR1 MGHRA, CDR2 YSYEKL. This CDR3 reads CASSQERRTQGREAFF.

The chain recombines TRBV5-1 with TRBJ2-3; TCRdb proposes TRBD2, but this gene call is untestable without DNA. The CDR3 consists of 16 residues. Germline values: CDR1 SGHRS, CDR2 YFSETQ. The CDR3 reads CASSLVSGGWSDTQYF. The full variable domain, its missing parts supplied by reference TRBV5-1 and TRBJ2-3, is KAGVTQTPRYLIKTRGQQVTLSCSPISGHRSVSWYQQTPGQGLQFLFEYFSETQRNKGNFPGRFSGRQFSNSRSEMNVSTLELGDSALYLCASSLVSGGWSDTQYFGPGTRLTVL.

The chain recombines TRBV20-1 with TRBJ2-1; TCRdb proposes TRBD2, but this gene call is untestable without DNA. Germline V gives CDR1 DFQATT, CDR2 SNEGSKA (reference sequence). CDR3 length: 15 residues. The CDR3 loop reads CSASPLAQPYNEQFF.

The gene calls are TRBV12-3 or TRBV12-4 and TRBJ1-4; the TCRdb call, TRBD1, lacks DNA for checking. The CDR3 totals 13 residues. CDR3 sequence: CASSLQGFGKLFF.

This chain's CDR3 is CASRPAGHTGELFF. V usage is TRBV11-2 and J usage is TRBJ2-2; the TCRdb D gene call, TRBD2, has no DNA to confirm it. This CDR3 has 14 residues. Per the germline V gene, CDR1 is SGHAT and CDR2 is FQNNGV.

CDR3 residues: CASSPLGRENNQPQHF. This chain connects TRBV5-1 to TRBJ1-5. In germline, CDR1 is SGHRS, CDR2 YFSETQ. This CDR3 has 16 residues.